What follows is one TCR beta chain and its context. This clone has only one observation. Its specific antigen is unknown. Qualities for individual bases were not recorded, and no much larger clone is one base off. The data were obtained in a study of shared clonotypes between healthy human individuals (dated by TCRdb to 2020 to 2022). Broadly, across the study: Two women and three men aged 18 to 49 years were included in the cohort. To estimate repertoire size and how much clonotypes are shared between individuals, the study performed deep sequencing of blood TCR repertoires from 4 to 6 healthy adults. Each donor's leukapheresis produced roughly between about 0.9 and 9.5 billion PBMCs. Libraries were prepared and TCR repertoires were sequenced by different laboratories using diverse techniques, in order to increase sequencing depth and limit assay-specific biases.

TCR CDR3 regions were amplified from genomic DNA by multiplex PCR using the deep immunoSEQ assay. Extracted genomic DNA from each cell subset was spread evenly across all wells of several immunoSEQ 96-well plates, with each plate serving as a replicate. For unsorted PBMC, 300 ng genomic DNA, equal to 30,000 or so T cell genomes, was loaded into each replicate PCR. Unsorted PBMC genomic DNA was sequenced across ten immunoSEQ deep assay plates. The purified libraries were quantified using a Qubit 3.0 fluorometer, sized with a Bioanalyzer 2100, and then quantified again using the KAPA Library Quantification kit. Each immunoSEQ 96-well plate was sequenced on its own single-read 150-cycle Illumina NextSeq 550 flow cell. Under the source paper's analysis protocol: Because the immunoSEQ output included only junctional sequences and no quality scores, the filtering could not be the same as the filtering used for full-length reads. To assign V/J genes and CDR3, sequences were annotated using PyIR, a Python wrapper for IgBLAST v1.9, with IMGT germline references. Reads were removed for weak V/J assignments (E-value above 1e-6), missing CDR3, stop codons, out-of-frame junctions, or ambiguous translated residues. V3J clonotypes were defined by identical inferred V gene, J gene, and CDR3 amino acid sequence. Percentage overlap between repertoires was computed as shared unique clonotypes divided by the size of the smaller repertoire. Repertoire richness was assessed with RTK rarefaction, the Chao1 estimator, and Recon v2.1 estimates of unobserved clonotypes. TCRdb holds this immuneACCESS table with in-frame rearrangements only. Some clones are missing; in checked studies, unresolved V genes explain under half, and the rest has no known cause. Clone size and the V and J calls come from that table; the DNA yielded D and trimming. Counted in this sample were about half a million clones; over 70% of them appeared once. The ten largest make up over 9.5% of the sample.

At the junction V is shortened by 6 bases and J by 4 bases; bases outside the gene matches: 3. The CDR3 contains 13 residues, cysteine and phenylalanine counted. The entry retains the CDR3 DNA only, 39 bases that are in frame from base 1. CDR1 MNHEY and CDR2 SVGAGI were looked up in the germline V gene. Results and caveats for the whole study, not just this receptor: Because the study included a small number of donors, the genetic and exposure-history diversity represented was limited. Based on pairwise subsampling, the degree of clonotype sharing among donors was expected to be affected by sequencing depth. Only blood was sampled, and tissue TCR repertoires likely differ from those in blood.

The donors were healthy, HIV-negative adults who had no recently reported acute infections or vaccinations. Only Caucasian adults living in Nashville, Tennessee, USA were represented among the donors. For unsorted samples, about 90 million PBMCs were counted and genomic DNA was extracted with the QIAamp DNA Blood Mini kit. Blood was obtained by leukapheresis, after which PBMCs were separated by Ficoll-Histopaque density gradient centrifugation and cryopreserved in liquid nitrogen vapor phase. This sequence uses TRBV6-5 and TRBJ1-3, with 7 bases aligning to TRBD1. This TCR was recovered from a woman aged 40 to 50 in good health. Some clones in this sample may be carry-over from other donors' samples. Material for sequencing was PBMCs. CDR3 loop: CASRQTGGNTIYF. The sequenced DNA: TGTGCCAGCAGACAGACAGGGGGAAACACCATATATTTT.